The following is a T cell receptor beta chain sequence with its context. Antigen unknown. TCR analog templates of synthetic origin were spiked into each PCR. TCRdb keeps only in-frame clones here, not all; method: immunoSEQ multiplex PCR. Here the sample spans about 130,000 clones, approximately 84% being singletons. Stated time point: pretreatment peripheral blood. Deletions cut 3 bases from V and 3 bases from J, with 10 bases between. From germline, CDR1 is SGHRS and CDR2 YFSETQ. This CDR3 region has 13 residues. This sample is drawn from a study of PD-L1 blockade in urothelial cancer. Study in general: Chemotherapy regimens numbering 0 to 3 had been given to patients. Findings and caveats of the study: Enhanced expansion of tumor-associated blood clones at 3 weeks characterized durable-benefit patients.

The chain joins TRBV5-1 to TRBJ2-7; tentatively, D is TRBD1 (5 bases). Sequencing was performed on PBMCs, taken around atezolizumab (anti-PD-L1) treatment. The source of this sequence is a man aged 50 to 59 with urothelial cancer. CDR3 amino acids: CASSSSGFYEQYF. DNA of the CDR3: TGCGCCAGCAGCTCATCAGGGTTCTACGAGCAGTACTTC. Based on the CDR3 plus reference TRBV5-1 and TRBJ2-7, the full variable domain is KAGVTQTPRYLIKTRGQQVTLSCSPISGHRSVSWYQQTPGQGLQFLFEYFSETQRNKGNFPGRFSGRQFSNSRSEMNVSTLELGDSALYLCASSSSGFYEQYFGPGTRLTVT.